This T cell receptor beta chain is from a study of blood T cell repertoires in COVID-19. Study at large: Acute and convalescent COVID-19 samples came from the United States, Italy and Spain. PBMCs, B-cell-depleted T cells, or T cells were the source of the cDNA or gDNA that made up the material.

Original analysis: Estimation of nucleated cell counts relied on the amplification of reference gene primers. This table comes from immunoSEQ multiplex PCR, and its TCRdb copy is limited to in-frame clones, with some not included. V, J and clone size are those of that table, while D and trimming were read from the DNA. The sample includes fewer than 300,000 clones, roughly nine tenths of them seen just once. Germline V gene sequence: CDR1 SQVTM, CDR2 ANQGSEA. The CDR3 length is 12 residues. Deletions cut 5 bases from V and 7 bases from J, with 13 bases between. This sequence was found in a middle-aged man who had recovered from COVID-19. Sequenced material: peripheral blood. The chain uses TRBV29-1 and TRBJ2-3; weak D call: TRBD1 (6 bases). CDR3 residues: CSVQLQGYTQYF. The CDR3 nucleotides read TGCAGCGTTCAATTACAGGGATATACGCAGTATTTT.